This T cell receptor beta chain was captured by sequencing in a study of shared clonotypes between healthy human individuals (dated by TCRdb to about 2020). Background on the whole study: The cohort included three men and a couple of women between 18 and 49 years of age. Blood TCR repertoires of five healthy adults were deeply sequenced to estimate repertoire size and the extent of clonotype sharing between individuals. Leukapheresis yielded between about 0.94 and 8.9 billion PBMCs per donor. Different laboratories and diverse techniques were used to prepare libraries and sequence TCR repertoires, to increase sequencing depth and limit assay-specific biases. Per donor, three plates each were used for CD4 naive and CD4 memory, two for CD8 naive, and one for CD8 memory.

The junction carries 7 bases between V and J, which are trimmed by 2 bases and 5 bases respectively. The germline V gene supplies CDR1 MNHEY and CDR2 SVGAGI. The CDR3 goes from the cysteine to the phenylalanine over 13 residues. Only CDR3 DNA remains: 39 bases, in frame from the first base. Using the deep immunoSEQ assay, TCR CDR3 regions were amplified from genomic DNA by multiplex PCR. Extracted genomic DNA from each cell subset was distributed evenly across all wells of several immunoSEQ 96-well plates, and each plate was treated as a replicate. For sorted subsets, about 200 ng genomic DNA, equal to approximately 30,000 T cell genomes, was loaded into each replicate PCR. Purified libraries were quantified with a Qubit 3.0 fluorometer, sized on a Bioanalyzer 2100, and re-quantified with the KAPA Library Quantification kit. Every immunoSEQ 96-well plate was sequenced on a dedicated single-read 150-cycle Illumina NextSeq 550 flow cell. Concerning the study's data processing: Because the immunoSEQ output included only junctional sequences and no quality scores, the filtering could not be the same as the filtering used for full-length reads. Sequences were annotated with PyIR, a Python wrapper for IgBLAST v1.9, using IMGT germline references to assign V/J genes and CDR3. Any read was removed if the V/J assignment was weak (E-value above 1e-6), the CDR3 was missing, or the read contained stop codons, out-of-frame junctions, or ambiguous translated residues. V3J clonotypes were defined by identical inferred V gene, J gene, and CDR3 amino acid sequence. To compute the percentage overlap between repertoires, the number of shared unique clonotypes was divided by the size of the smaller repertoire. Repertoire richness was assessed with RTK rarefaction, the Chao1 estimator, and Recon v2.1 estimates of unobserved clonotypes. For all TCRbeta clonotypes obtained by the gDNA method from a few donors, generation probabilities were computed with OLGA. TCRdb mirrors the immuneACCESS table, restricted to in-frame sequences. Some clones are absent from its copies; in checked studies, under half trace to an unresolved V gene, and the reason for the others is unknown. Clone size and the V and J calls come from that table; the DNA yielded D and trimming. This sample comprises around 620,000 clones, around 95% of them detected only once. The leading ten clones occupy about 0.11% of the sample.

General study outcomes and caveats: Incomplete sequencing was indicated by rarefaction of sorted-subset datasets, despite the large sequencing depth. Naive subsets generally had larger estimated clonotype richness than memory subsets did. Only blood was sampled, and tissue TCR repertoires likely differ from those in blood. The genetic and exposure-history diversity represented was limited by the small number of donors. Sharing across a handful of donors was observed for approximately 5% of naive CD4, over 3% of naive CD8, 2% to 2.5% of memory CD4, and around 0.4% of memory CD8 clonotypes. Pairwise subsampling led to the expectation that sequencing depth would affect the degree of clonotype sharing among donors. Compared with non-shared clonotypes, clonotypes shared by all four sorted-subset donors had higher generation probabilities.

For the CD8 naive samples, CD45RO-negative cells were positively selected for CCR7, yielding a CD45RA+CCR7+ population from which TemRA cells were excluded. The donors were healthy, HIV-negative adults who had no recently reported acute infections or vaccinations. Only Caucasian adults living in Nashville, Tennessee, USA were represented among the donors. After blood collection by leukapheresis, PBMCs were isolated using Ficoll-Histopaque density gradient centrifugation and then cryopreserved in the vapor phase of liquid nitrogen. Purity and quantity of every magnetically sorted T cell population were checked by analytical flow cytometry. From each sorted fraction, genomic DNA was isolated and quantified by UV absorbance on a Nanodrop 2000c. A note on this clone: Which antigen it targets is not known. Base qualities are not provided; no much larger clone lies one nucleotide away. The same CDR3 can be traced to other DNA sequences in this sample.

The sample taken for sequencing was naive CD8+ T cells sorted from blood. In light of the paper, this sample's cell subset or site label describes: CD45RA+CCR7+. This receptor was obtained from a woman in her 30s in good health. The chain uses TRBV6-5 and TRBJ1-5, with no D gene named confidently. The nucleotide sequence reads TGTGCCAGCAGTTACGGGCCCTATCAGCCCCAGCATTTT. This sequence encodes CASSYGPYQPQHF.